The sequence of this T cell receptor beta chain was determined in a study of regulatory T cells in long-lasting Graves disease. Study-wide context: The study counted Graves' disease as persistent given over 5 years of antithyroid drugs and positive TSH receptor antibodies. General study points: Thyroid tissue went unexamined; only peripheral blood was analyzed.

Construction of the TCR beta libraries employed iRepertoire HTBI primers in conjunction with Arm-PCR of CDR3 regions. A single record per CDR3 protein comes from TCRdb applying MiXCR to the multiplex PCR reads. The sample has a few hundred thousand distinct CDR3 sequences; 20% to 25% are singletons. With regard to this clonotype: Its antigen is undetermined.

As for time point: persistent/refractory GD, antithyroid drugs over 5 years with positive TRAb. From PBMCs, RNA was extracted and then used to make the TCR library. The guidelines of the American Thyroid Association were the basis for diagnosing Graves' disease. The sequence came from a female donor with Graves disease. The sample in question was peripheral blood mononuclear cells (PBMCs), obtained when the disease was refractory, from a patient treated with antithyroid drugs.

CDR3 sequence: CASSQDRAHPYGYTF. DNA for the CDR3: TGCGCCAGCAGCCAAGACAGGGCCCACCCCTATGGCTACACCTTC. This chain joins TRBV4-3 and TRBJ1-2; D perhaps matches TRBD1 (5 bases). The V end was cut by 0 bases, the J end by 4 bases, with 12 bases between. The CDR3 totals 15 residues. Germline V gives CDR1 LGHNA, CDR2 YSLEER.